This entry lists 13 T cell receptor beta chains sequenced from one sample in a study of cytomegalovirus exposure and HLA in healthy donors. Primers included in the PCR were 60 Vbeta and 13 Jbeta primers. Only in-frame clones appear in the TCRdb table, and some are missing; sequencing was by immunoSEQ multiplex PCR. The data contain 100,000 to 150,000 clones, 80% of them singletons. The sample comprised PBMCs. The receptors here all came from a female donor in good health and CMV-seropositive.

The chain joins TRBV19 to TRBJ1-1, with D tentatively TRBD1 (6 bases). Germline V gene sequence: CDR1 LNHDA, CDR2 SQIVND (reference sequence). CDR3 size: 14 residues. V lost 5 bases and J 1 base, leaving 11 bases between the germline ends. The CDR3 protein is CASSDGQKNTEAFF. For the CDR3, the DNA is TGTGCCAGTAGTGACGGACAGAAGAACACTGAAGCTTTCTTT.

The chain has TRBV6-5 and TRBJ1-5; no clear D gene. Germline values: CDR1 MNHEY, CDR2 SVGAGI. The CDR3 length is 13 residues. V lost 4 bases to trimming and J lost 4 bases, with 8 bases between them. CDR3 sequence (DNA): TGTGCCAGCAGTTCCGTCCCGAATCAGCCCCAGCATTTT. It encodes CASSSVPNQPQHF.

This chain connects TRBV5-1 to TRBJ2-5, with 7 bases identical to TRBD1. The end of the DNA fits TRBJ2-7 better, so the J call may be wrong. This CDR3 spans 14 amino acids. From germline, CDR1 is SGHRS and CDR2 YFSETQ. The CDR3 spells CASSLQGKTYEQYF. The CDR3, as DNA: TGCGCCAGCAGCTTACAGGGGAAGACCTACGAGCAGTACTTC.

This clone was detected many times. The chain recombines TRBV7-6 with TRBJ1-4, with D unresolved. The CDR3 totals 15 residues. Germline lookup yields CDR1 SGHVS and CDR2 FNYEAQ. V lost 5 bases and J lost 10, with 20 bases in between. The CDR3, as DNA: TGTGCCAGCAGCAAAACCCGACCCCCATCGGGAAAACTGTTTTTT. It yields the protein CASSKTRPPSGKLFF.

This chain's CDR3 is CASGLRQGSGELFF. The CDR3 nucleotides read TGTGCTAGTGGTTTGAGACAGGGTTCCGGGGAGCTGTTTTTT. The rearrangement links TRBV12-5 to TRBJ2-2, with 7 bases aligning to TRBD1. J was trimmed by 6 bases and V by 2 bases; bases with no gene match: 3. The CDR3 extends over 14 amino acids. Germline CDR1 and CDR2: LGHNT and FRNRAP.

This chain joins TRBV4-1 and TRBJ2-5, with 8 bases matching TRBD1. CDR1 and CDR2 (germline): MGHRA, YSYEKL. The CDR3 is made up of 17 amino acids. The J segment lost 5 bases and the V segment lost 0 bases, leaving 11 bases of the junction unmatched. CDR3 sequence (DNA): TGCGCCAGCAGCCAAGAAGGAGTCAGGGGGCGCGGGGAGACCCAGTACTTC. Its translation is CASSQEGVRGRGETQYF.

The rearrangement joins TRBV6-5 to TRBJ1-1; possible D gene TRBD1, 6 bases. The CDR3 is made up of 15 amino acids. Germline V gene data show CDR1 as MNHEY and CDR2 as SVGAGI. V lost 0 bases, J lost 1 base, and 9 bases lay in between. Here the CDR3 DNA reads TGTGCCAGCAGTTACTCGGACAGTGCGAACACTGAAGCTTTCTTT. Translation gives CASSYSDSANTEAFF.

The CDR3 DNA sequence: TGTGCCAGCAGCCCCCAGGGGAACACTGAAGCTTTCTTT. Its protein is CASSPQGNTEAFF. This sequence joins TRBV4-2 and TRBJ1-1; tentatively, D is TRBD1 (5 bases). From germline, CDR1 is LGHNA and CDR2 YNFKEQ. Trimming left V 4 bases short and J 1 base short, with 7 bases between. The CDR3 is 13 residues long.

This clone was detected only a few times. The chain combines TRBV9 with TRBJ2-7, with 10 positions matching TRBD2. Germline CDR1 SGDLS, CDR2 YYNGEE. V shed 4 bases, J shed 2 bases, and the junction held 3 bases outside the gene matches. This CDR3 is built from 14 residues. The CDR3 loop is CASSPGLAPYEQYF. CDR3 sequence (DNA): TGTGCCAGCAGCCCGGGACTAGCGCCCTACGAGCAGTACTTC.

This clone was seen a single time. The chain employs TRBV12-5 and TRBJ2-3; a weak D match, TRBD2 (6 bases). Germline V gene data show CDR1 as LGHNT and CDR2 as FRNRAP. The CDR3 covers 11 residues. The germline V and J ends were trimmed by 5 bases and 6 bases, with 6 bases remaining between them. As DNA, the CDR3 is TGTGCTAGTGGTGGGGGGGATACGCAGTATTTT. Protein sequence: CASGGGDTQYF.

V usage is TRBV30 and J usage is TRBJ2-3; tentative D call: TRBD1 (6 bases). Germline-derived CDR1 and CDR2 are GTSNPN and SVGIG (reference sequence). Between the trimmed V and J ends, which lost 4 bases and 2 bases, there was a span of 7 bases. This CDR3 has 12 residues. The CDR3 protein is CAWNRVTDTQYF. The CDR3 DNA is TGTGCCTGGAACAGGGTCACAGATACGCAGTATTTT.

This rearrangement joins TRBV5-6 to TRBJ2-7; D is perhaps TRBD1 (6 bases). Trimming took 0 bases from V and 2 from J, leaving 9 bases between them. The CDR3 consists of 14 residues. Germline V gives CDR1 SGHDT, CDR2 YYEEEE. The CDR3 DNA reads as TGTGCCAGCAGCTTGGGACAGGTGACCTACGAGCAGTACTTC. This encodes CASSLGQVTYEQYF.

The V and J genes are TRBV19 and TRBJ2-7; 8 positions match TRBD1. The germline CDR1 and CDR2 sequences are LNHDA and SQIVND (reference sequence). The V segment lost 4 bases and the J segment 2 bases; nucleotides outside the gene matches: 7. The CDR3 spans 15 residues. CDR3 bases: TGTGCCAGTAGTAGCTATGAGACAGGGGCCTACGAGCAGTACTTC. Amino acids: CASSSYETGAYEQYF.